A selection of T cell receptor beta chains follows, all from one sample in a study of cytomegalovirus exposure and HLA in healthy donors. Assay: immunoSEQ multiplex PCR; the TCRdb copy retains only in-frame clones and omits some. The sample has some 59,000 clones, roughly 89% seen once; the top ten hold 15%. The sequenced material came from PBMCs. The receptors stem from a woman under 30 in good health and CMV-seronegative. Each CDR3 is given with its conserved first and last residue. A D gene is named only where the DNA matches it firmly.

cdr3_nt	cdr3_aa	j_call	d_call	v_call
TGTGCCAGCAGTTTCCTCGGGGGAGATATTGAAGCTTTCTTT	CASSFLGGDIEAFF	TRBJ1-1	NA	TRBV27
TGTGCCAGCGGCGAGCAGTGGACTTACGAGCAGTACTTC	CASGEQWTYEQYF	TRBJ2-7	NA	TRBV28
TGTGCCAGCAGCTACAGGACAGGGCATTACAATGAGCAGTTCTTC	CASSYRTGHYNEQFF	TRBJ2-1	TRBD1	TRBV6-5
TGCAGCGTTGATGTCGAGTTGATAGATACGCAGTATTTT	CSVDVELIDTQYF	TRBJ2-3	NA	TRBV29-1
TGTGCCTGGCGATCTCGATCGGGACAGAAATACACTGAAGCTTTCTTT	CAWRSRSGQKYTEAFF	TRBJ1-1	TRBD1	TRBV30
TGTGCCAGCATAGAACTACCACGCACAGATACGCAGTATTTT	CASIELPRTDTQYF	TRBJ2-3	NA	TRBV11-2
TGCAGTGCTTCCGGGACTAAAAAGCAGTTCTTC	CSASGTKKQFF	TRBJ2-1	TRBD2	TRBV20-1
TGTGCCAGCAGCCATCGAAAGGGACAGGGGACTTCGGACACTGAAGCTTTCTTT	CASSHRKGQGTSDTEAFF	TRBJ1-1	TRBD1	TRBV11-1
TGTGCCAGCAGTGAAGGCGGCACCAACCTCATCTATGGCTACACCTTC	CASSEGGTNLIYGYTF	TRBJ1-2	NA	TRBV2
TGTGCCAGCAGTTACGCGGGCTTGGGGGGTGAAGCTTTCTTT	CASSYAGLGGEAFF	TRBJ1-1	NA	TRBV6-5